Reported below is one TCR beta chain. The antigen it recognizes is unknown. The record has no base qualities; no much larger clone is one base away. The time point label of this sample denotes: blood 4 weeks post-SBRT, at nephrectomy. The treatment or condition label on this specimen signifies: 15 Gy SBRT to primary tumor, nephrectomy 4 weeks later. The samples were drawn from a clinical trial, where primary renal cell carcinomas were treated with 15 Gy of stereotactic body radiation therapy and then removed by nephrectomy 4 weeks afterward. To follow tumor-enriched clonotypes, serial peripheral blood was collected from radiation-treated patients at baseline and at 2 weeks and 4 weeks after SBRT. Every patient had renal cell carcinoma of clear cell pathology. The QIAamp DNA Blood Mini Kit (Qiagen) was used to prepare genomic DNA for TCR sequencing. The analyses included only samples that passed all quality control checks.

These data belong to a study of radiation and T cells in renal cell carcinoma (dated by TCRdb to about 2020). At the level of the whole study: A total of 53 samples underwent TCR beta sequencing, made up of some 26 tumors and about 27 peripheral blood samples. The final blood draw took place at 4 weeks after radiation, the same time as nephrectomy. In the 40 to 60 samples combined, 4 million to 5 million unique CDR3 nucleotide sequences were found, encoding 2,658,974 unique CDR3 amino acid sequences.

The full study reports these points: The single-armed trial design could not address effects of radiation dose or scheduling on the TCR repertoire. Dynamics of the blood repertoire were not tracked past 4 weeks after treatment. In blood, the top tumor clonotypes increased from baseline to 2 weeks after radiation and then shrank by 4 weeks, which suggests a temporary expansion of tumor-resident clones. Because no pretreatment tumor biopsies were available, whether clonotypes were present in the tumor at baseline could not be determined.

The immunoSEQ kit was used, according to the manufacturer's recommendations, to generate TCR beta libraries from genomic DNA. Library preparation used a first multiplex PCR with proprietary primers, then a second PCR adding unique barcodes, with bead cleanups after each round. A positive control reaction and a negative control reaction, both provided in the kit, were run with every batch of samples. The final libraries were assessed on an Agilent 4200 TapeStation D1000 ScreenTape, pooled by volume, and quantified by qPCR. Sequencing was performed on an Illumina NextSeq500 using a MidOutput 150-cycle cartridge, with 156 Read1 cycles, 15 Index1 cycles, and the kit custom primers. The pooled library was loaded at about 1 pM, with a roughly 19% PhiX control spiked in. The authors processed their data as follows. Vendor-processed data were analyzed in R, and a clonotype was defined as all T cells sharing the same CDR3 nucleotide sequence. In the clone abundance analyses, frequencies in each sample were normalized to that sample's 10,000 most abundant clones. Public T cell clones, which averaged fewer than five per sample, were removed prior to analysis. Tumor-enriched and baseline blood-enriched clonotypes were defined by at least a 32-fold difference in abundance between compartments. A beta-binomial differential abundance model was used to identify clonotypes that expanded or contracted between blood time points. Similarity between tumor and blood repertoires was quantified using the Baroni-Urbani and Buser coefficient, and groups were compared with two-tailed Wilcoxon tests in R. The immuneACCESS repertoire file appears here via TCRdb, limited to in-frame rearrangements. These files lack a portion of the clones; in checked studies, under half of the deficit traces to unresolved V genes, and the cause of the others is not known. The V and J calls and the clone size are those of that table, but D and trimming were determined from the DNA. In all, the sample holds around 100,000 clones, and around 84% of those were seen once. Around 7.9% of the sample goes to the ten largest clones.

CDR1 and CDR2 were assigned from the germline V gene (reference sequence) as MNHEY and SMNVEV. Its CDR3 holds 13 amino acids, cysteine through phenylalanine. Only the CDR3 DNA stays, 39 bases, in frame from base 1. V gives up 2 bases and J gives up 4 bases, and the segment between their germline ends measures 9 bases. The V and J segments used are TRBV27 and TRBJ2-7; a weak D assignment points to TRBD1 (5 bases agree). This sequence was found in a man aged 55 to 69 with renal cell carcinoma. This specimen consisted of blood, obtained from a patient whose treatment included radiotherapy and nephrectomy. The DNA sequence reads TGTGCCAGCAGTTTAAACGCAGGGTACGAGCAGTACTTC. Translated, it reads CASSLNAGYEQYF.